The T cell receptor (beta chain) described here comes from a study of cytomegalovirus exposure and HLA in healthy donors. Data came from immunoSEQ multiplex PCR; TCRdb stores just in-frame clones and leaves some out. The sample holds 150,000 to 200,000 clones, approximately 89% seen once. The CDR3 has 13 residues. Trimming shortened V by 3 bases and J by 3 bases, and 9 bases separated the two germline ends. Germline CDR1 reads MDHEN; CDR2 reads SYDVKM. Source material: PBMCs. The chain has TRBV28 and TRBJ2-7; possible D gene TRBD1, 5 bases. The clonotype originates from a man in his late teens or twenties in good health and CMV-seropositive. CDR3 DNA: TGTGCCAGCAGTTTCAGGGCCTACTACGAGCAGTACTTC. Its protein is CASSFRAYYEQYF.